The 28 T cell receptor beta chains listed next were all sequenced from one sample in a study of control samples from healthy donors and cancer patients. The data were produced by immunoSEQ multiplex PCR, yet TCRdb's version contains in-frame clones alone and is incomplete. The sample includes approximately 140,000 clones, roughly 93% of them seen just once. The sample comprised blood. Receptors originate from a young man in good health.

As regards this clone: Other DNA sequences from this sample encode an identical CDR3 as well. The rearrangement joins TRBV28 to TRBJ1-5; D gene uncertain. Germline CDR1 and CDR2: MDHEN and SYDVKM. The CDR3 totals 14 residues. V lost 3 bases and J 1 base, leaving 7 bases between the germline ends. In DNA form, the CDR3 reads TGTGCCAGCAGTTTGGTGGGCAGCAATCAGCCCCAGCATTTT. It encodes CASSLVGSNQPQHF.

The chain combines TRBV6-5 with TRBJ2-7, with D uncertain. The germline V gene encodes CDR1 MNHEY and CDR2 SVGAGI. The V end was cut by 0 bases, the J end by 3 bases, with 12 bases between. CDR3 size: 15 residues. The CDR3 spells CASSYSKDAYYEQYF. DNA for the CDR3: TGTGCCAGCAGTTACTCGAAGGACGCATACTACGAGCAGTACTTC.

This sequence joins TRBV14 and TRBJ2-7; 8 bases line up with TRBD2. V was pared by 5 bases and J by 2 bases, with 11 bases of the junction left unmatched. Germline CDR1 is SGHDN and CDR2 is FVKESK. There are 16 residues in the CDR3. The CDR3: CASSTLSGINPYEQYF. DNA for the CDR3: TGTGCCAGCAGCACCCTTAGCGGGATAAATCCCTACGAGCAGTACTTC. Based on the CDR3 plus reference TRBV14 and TRBJ2-7, the full variable domain is EAGVTQFPSHSVIEKGQTVTLRCDPISGHDNLYWYRRVMGKEIKFLLHFVKESKQDESGMPNNRFLAERTGGTYSTLKVQPAELEDSGVYFCASSTLSGINPYEQYFGPGTRLTVT.

The chain joins TRBV5-5 to TRBJ1-3; D call uncertain. With 0 bases removed from V and 0 bases from J, the gap between germline ends came to 13 bases. This CDR3 region has 17 residues. The germline V gene encodes CDR1 SGHKS and CDR2 YYEKEE (reference sequence). CDR3 loop: CASSLGSTRSSGNTIYF. CDR3 DNA sequence: TGTGCCAGCAGCTTGGGTAGCACGAGGAGCTCTGGAAACACCATATATTTT.

Comments on this clone: Other DNA sequences in this specimen translate into the identical CDR3. The V call is TRBV19, the J call TRBJ1-2, with D maybe TRBD1 (5 bases). Germline V gene lookup returns CDR1 LNHDA and CDR2 SQIVND (reference sequence). The V end lost 4 bases, the J end lost 5 bases, and 11 bases lay between the germline ends. This CDR3 has 13 residues. The CDR3 DNA sequence: TGTGCCAGTAGTACTGACAGAGAGTATGGCTACACCTTC. The encoded protein is CASSTDREYGYTF.

This clone appeared a single time. CDR3 nucleotides: TGTGCCTGGAGTACAGGGGGCCACGAGCAGTACTTC. It yields the protein CAWSTGGHEQYF. The V call is TRBV30, the J call TRBJ2-7; 9 bases line up with TRBD1. The germline CDR1 and CDR2 sequences are GTSNPN and SVGIG (reference sequence). Unmatched junction bases numbered 1, after V lost 2 bases and J lost 5 bases. The CDR3 loop spans 12 amino acids.

The rearrangement uses TRBV27 and TRBJ2-7, with D tentatively TRBD1 (6 bases). The CDR3 covers 13 residues. The germline V gene encodes CDR1 MNHEY and CDR2 SMNVEV (reference sequence). Deletions cut 6 bases from V and 2 bases from J, with 11 bases between. The CDR3 region is CASSRTVTYEQYF. DNA of the CDR3: TGTGCCAGCAGCAGGACAGTTACCTACGAGCAGTACTTC.

The gene calls are TRBV3-1 (or the pseudogene TRBV3-2) and TRBJ1-5; 7 bases line up with TRBD1. V shed 3 bases, J shed 3 bases, and the junction held 2 bases outside the gene matches. The V gene's germline CDR1 is LGHDT and CDR2 YNNKEL (reference sequence). The CDR3 is 14 residues long. The CDR3 bases are TGTGCCAGCAGCCAGACAGGGTTCAATCAGCCCCAGCATTTT. Its translation: CASSQTGFNQPQHF.

V is TRBV29-1 and J is TRBJ2-1, with D unresolved. The CDR3 sequence is 11 residues long. Germline V CDR1 and CDR2: SQVTM, ANQGSEA. Trimming took off 4 bases at V and 10 bases at J, with 11 bases between the two ends. The CDR3 loop reads CSVGPAVEQFF. The CDR3 DNA reads TGCAGCGTTGGGCCAGCAGTGGAGCAGTTCTTC.

This chain uses TRBV3-1 (or the pseudogene TRBV3-2) with TRBJ1-1, with TRBD1 as a possible D gene (6 bases). Trimming pared 7 bases from V and 6 bases from J, leaving 24 bases between. This CDR3 contains 16 residues. Germline V CDR1 and CDR2: LGHDT, YNNKEL (reference sequence). CDR3 residues: CASTALSRTASSEAFF. DNA of the CDR3: TGTGCCAGCACCGCATTATCACGGACAGCTAGCTCTGAAGCTTTCTTT.

The gene calls are TRBV15 and TRBJ2-7; 10 bases agree with TRBD2. The length of the CDR3 is 16 residues. V shed 0 bases and J 4 bases; nucleotides not matched to a gene: 6. CDR1 and CDR2 (germline): LNHNV, YYDKDF (reference sequence). In DNA, the CDR3 is TGTGCCACCAGCAGAGAAGCGGGAGGGCCTCTTTACGAGCAGTACTTC. As protein: CATSREAGGPLYEQYF. Together with reference TRBV15 and TRBJ2-7, the CDR3 gives the full variable domain: DAMVIQNPRYQVTQFGKPVTLSCSQTLNHNVMYWYQQKSSQAPKLLFHYYDKDFNNEADTPDNFQSRRPNTSFCFLDIRSPGLGDTAMYLCATSREAGGPLYEQYFGPGTRLTVT.

Here the CDR3 DNA reads TGCGCCAGCAGCTCTGAGGGGGCCGTGAAGGGCTACACCTTC. It translates to CASSSEGAVKGYTF. The chain has TRBV5-1 and TRBJ1-2, with TRBD1 matching 7 bases. Trimming cost V 3 bases and J 8 bases; bases outside gene matches: 10. Germline V gene lookup returns CDR1 SGHRS and CDR2 YFSETQ. CDR3 length equals 14 residues.

The rearrangement joins TRBV28 to TRBJ1-1, with D hard to call. The CDR3 consists of 15 residues. V was trimmed by 3 bases and J by 5 bases, leaving 16 bases between them. Germline V gives CDR1 MDHEN, CDR2 SYDVKM. The CDR3 reads CASSLAATYGTEAFF. CDR3 DNA: TGTGCCAGCAGTTTGGCCGCTACCTATGGGACTGAAGCTTTCTTT.

This chain links TRBV29-1 with TRBJ1-3, with D perhaps TRBD1 (5 bases). The CDR3 loop spans 12 amino acids. Germline V gene lookup returns CDR1 SQVTM and CDR2 ANQGSEA. The V end was cut by 6 bases, the J end by 0 bases, with 6 bases between. The CDR3: CSVTVSGNTIYF. The CDR3 DNA reads as TGCAGCGTGACAGTCTCTGGAAACACCATATATTTT.

The V call is TRBV3-1 (or the pseudogene TRBV3-2), the J call TRBJ2-5, with no clear D. Germline assignment: CDR1 LGHDT and CDR2 YNNKEL (reference sequence). The V gene lost 4 bases and the J gene lost 2 bases, with 2 bases spanning the gap. This CDR3 has 11 residues. This CDR3 reads CASSLQETQYF. DNA for the CDR3: TGTGCCAGCAGCCTACAAGAGACCCAGTACTTC.

The chain uses TRBV6-5 and TRBJ2-1, with 7 bases matching TRBD2. Germline trimming cut 10 bases from V and 5 bases from J; bases unmatched to any gene: 11. CDR1 is MNHEY, CDR2 SVGAGI, per germline. The CDR3 sequence is 14 residues long. In DNA, the CDR3 is TGTGCCACGCGGAGGGCTAGCGGAGACAATGAGCAGTTCTTC. Amino acid sequence: CATRRASGDNEQFF.

The gene calls are TRBV9 and TRBJ2-2; 15 nucleotides agree with TRBD2. V dropped 1 base and J dropped 8; count of bases not matched to a gene: 9. Germline loops: CDR1 SGDLS, CDR2 YYNGEE. The CDR3 contains 18 residues. The DNA for the CDR3 is TGTGCCAGCAGCGTACACGGGGGACTAGCGGGAGGTCATGGGGAGCTGTTTTTT. Protein: CASSVHGGLAGGHGELFF.

The rearrangement joins TRBV19 to TRBJ2-7; D might be TRBD1 or TRBD2, each matching 5 bases. The CDR3 covers 14 residues. V was pared by 3 bases and J by 2 bases, with 11 bases between. The germline V gene has CDR1 LNHDA and CDR2 SQIVND (reference sequence). The CDR3 is CASSMGRGTYEQYF. Written as DNA, the CDR3 is TGTGCCAGTAGTATGGGACGAGGCACCTACGAGCAGTACTTC.

The chain couples TRBV5-5 to TRBJ2-5, with 12 bases aligning to TRBD2. V was pared by 1 base and J by 5 bases, with 18 bases of the junction left unmatched. CDR1 and CDR2 (germline): SGHKS, YYEKEE (reference sequence). The CDR3 runs 20 residues. CDR3 residues: CASSLSPLSLAGGIWETQYF. CDR3 nucleotide sequence: TGTGCCAGCAGCTTGAGCCCCCTTTCTCTAGCGGGGGGGATCTGGGAGACCCAGTACTTC.

CDR3 sequence (DNA): TGTGCCAGCAGTTACCCACCGGGACAGACCCGCGAGCAGTACTTC. Its protein is CASSYPPGQTREQYF. The chain recombines TRBV6-2 or TRBV6-3 with TRBJ2-7, with 7 bases identical to TRBD1. The CDR3 is 15 amino acids. With 2 bases clipped from V and 6 bases from J, the junction kept 10 bases outside the gene matches. The germline V gene encodes CDR1 MNHEY and CDR2 SVGEGT.

The chain carries TRBV4-2 and TRBJ2-1; D gene unclear. Trimming took off 0 bases at V and 3 bases at J, with 6 bases between the two ends. The germline V gene has CDR1 LGHNA and CDR2 YNFKEQ. The CDR3 consists of 14 residues. The CDR3 DNA reads TGTGCCAGCAGCCAAGAGGGTTACTACAATGAGCAGTTCTTC. Amino acids: CASSQEGYYNEQFF.

The V gene is TRBV9, the J gene TRBJ1-1; the D gene is possibly TRBD1 (5 bases). Germline V lookup: CDR1 SGDLS, CDR2 YYNGEE. This CDR3 contains 13 residues. The V gene lost 4 bases and the J gene lost 8 bases, with 15 bases spanning the gap. The CDR3, as DNA: TGTGCCAGCAGCCCCGTCCCGACAGCGGAAGCTTTCTTT. This translates into CASSPVPTAEAFF.

J is TRBJ1-2 and V is TRBV19; D is unclear. Germline values: CDR1 LNHDA, CDR2 SQIVND (reference sequence). Trimming took 4 bases from V and 1 from J, leaving 13 bases between them. This CDR3 has 15 residues. The CDR3 region is CASSSWAAVNYGYTF. Here the CDR3 DNA reads TGTGCCAGTAGTAGTTGGGCAGCCGTTAACTATGGCTACACCTTC.

This chain links TRBV4-2 with TRBJ1-5; D uncertain. The CDR3 spans 15 residues. Germline values: CDR1 LGHNA, CDR2 YNFKEQ. V gave up 2 bases and J gave up 5 bases, with 13 bases separating them. DNA for the CDR3: TGTGCCAGCAGCCAAACGGGGATTAGGGATCAGCCCCAGCATTTT. It encodes CASSQTGIRDQPQHF.

The chain carries TRBV10-3 and TRBJ2-1; D unclear. V dropped 3 bases and J dropped 4 bases, with 4 bases sitting between them. Germline V gene lookup returns CDR1 ENHRY and CDR2 SYGVKD. The CDR3 is 12 amino acids. In DNA, the CDR3 is TGTGCCATCAGTGAACGGTACAATGAGCAGTTCTTC. Residues: CAISERYNEQFF.

V usage is TRBV5-4 and J usage is TRBJ1-2; no clear D. V was shortened by 4 bases and J by 5 bases, with 15 bases between the two germline ends. CDR1 is SGHNT and CDR2 is YYREEE in the germline V gene (reference sequence). The CDR3 spans 14 residues. The CDR3 DNA reads as TGTGCCAGCAGCCAGAGCGGGGATGTTTATGGCTACACCTTC. It specifies CASSQSGDVYGYTF. The variable domain in full, with the rest retrieved from reference TRBV5-4 and TRBJ1-2, is ETGVTQSPTHLIKTRGQQVTLRCSSQSGHNTVSWYQQALGQGPQFIFQYYREEENGRGNFPPRFSGLQFPNYSSELNVNALELDDSALYLCASSQSGDVYGYTFGSGTRLTVV.

This clone was seen a handful of times. V and J are TRBV19 and TRBJ2-6; a weak D match, TRBD2 (5 bases). Germline-derived CDR1 and CDR2 are LNHDA and SQIVND (reference sequence). This CDR3 is 16 amino acids long. V was trimmed by 7 bases and J by 0 bases, leaving 13 bases between them. The CDR3 coding sequence is TGTGCCAGTACTAGTATGGGGAGCTCTGGGGCCAACGTCCTGACTTTC. Translating gives CASTSMGSSGANVLTF.

The chain links TRBV6-5 to TRBJ2-6; perhaps D is TRBD1 or TRBD2 (5 bases each). CDR3 size: 14 residues. Trimming pared 8 bases from V and 1 base from J, leaving 9 bases between. The V gene's germline CDR1 is MNHEY and CDR2 SVGAGI. Written as DNA, the CDR3 is TGTGCCAGCGGGACGACTTCTGGGGCCAACGTCCTGACTTTC. This translates into CASGTTSGANVLTF.